The 16 T cell receptor beta chains below come from one sample, sequenced in a study of blood T cell repertoires in COVID-19. Clones were read by immunoSEQ multiplex PCR, and TCRdb kept only the in-frame ones, dropping some. The table lists roughly 330,000 clones, around 87% of them singletons. The specimen was PBMCs or T cells enriched from blood (not recorded which). These TCRs come from a woman aged 25 to 45 who had recovered from COVID-19.

V is TRBV10-1 and J is TRBJ2-7, with 16 bases lining up with TRBD2. The junction had 14 bases not matched to a gene; V was cut back by 7 bases and J by 5 bases. CDR1 and CDR2 (germline): WNHNN, SYGVQD (reference sequence). This CDR3 has 18 amino acids. CDR3: CASIGTSGGAVRVDEQYF. In DNA, the CDR3 is TGCGCCAGCATCGGGACTAGCGGGGGGGCCGTGAGGGTTGACGAGCAGTACTTC.

The CDR3: CASSPRDSKLSNYGYTF. CDR3 nucleotide sequence: TGTGCCAGCAGCCCTCGGGACAGCAAACTATCTAACTATGGCTACACCTTC. The chain joins TRBV7-4 to TRBJ1-2; 7 positions match TRBD1. Germline CDR1 SGHVT, CDR2 SQSDAQ. V dropped 5 bases and J dropped 0; count of bases not matched to a gene: 12. This CDR3 contains 17 residues.

The chain combines TRBV3-1 (or the pseudogene TRBV3-2) with TRBJ1-2; 7 bases match TRBD1. CDR3 size: 13 residues. Germline CDR1 is LGHDT and CDR2 is YNNKEL (reference sequence). Trimming at V came to 3 bases and at J to 7 bases, leaving 5 bases not matched to a gene. The CDR3 spells CASSHLGDSGYTF. CDR3 in DNA: TGTGCCAGCAGCCACTTGGGGGACAGTGGCTACACCTTC.

The chain joins TRBV28 to TRBJ1-3; no reliable D call. Germline-derived CDR1 and CDR2 are MDHEN and SYDVKM. V lost 2 bases and J 0 bases, leaving 23 bases between the germline ends. The CDR3 length is 20 residues. CDR3 DNA sequence: TGTGCCAGCAGTTTAGCCTACCGGGTCAACTTTAGGAGCTCTGGAAACACCATATATTTT. As protein: CASSLAYRVNFRSSGNTIYF.

The rearrangement uses TRBV15 and TRBJ1-3; TRBD1 matches 7 bases. The CDR3 runs to 15 residues. CDR1 LNHNV and CDR2 YYDKDF come from the germline V gene (reference sequence). The junction had 12 bases not matched to a gene; V was cut back by 5 bases and J by 8 bases. The DNA of the CDR3 is TGTGCCACCAGCTCCAATCCGGGACAGAGAGACACCATATATTTT. This gives the protein CATSSNPGQRDTIYF. Together with reference TRBV15 and TRBJ1-3, the CDR3 gives the full variable domain: DAMVIQNPRYQVTQFGKPVTLSCSQTLNHNVMYWYQQKSSQAPKLLFHYYDKDFNNEADTPDNFQSRRPNTSFCFLDIRSPGLGDTAMYLCATSSNPGQRDTIYFGEGSWLTVV.

This chain joins TRBV15 and TRBJ2-5; a weak D match, TRBD2 (6 bases). CDR3 length: 14 amino acids. Germline V gene lookup returns CDR1 LNHNV and CDR2 YYDKDF (reference sequence). Trimming shortened V by 5 bases and J by 5 bases, and 15 bases separated the two germline ends. The CDR3 loop is CATSAGTKWETQYF. Written as DNA, the CDR3 is TGTGCCACCAGCGCGGGGACGAAGTGGGAGACCCAGTACTTC.

The chain couples TRBV27 to TRBJ1-5; 10 bases align to TRBD1. There are 21 residues in the CDR3. Germline assignment: CDR1 MNHEY and CDR2 SMNVEV (reference sequence). V shed 1 base, J shed 0 bases, and the junction held 15 bases outside the gene matches. Here the CDR3 reads CASSLFLGQGSTVYSNQPQHF. The CDR3 nucleotides read TGTGCCAGCAGTTTATTTCTGGGACAGGGGTCGACCGTCTATAGCAATCAGCCCCAGCATTTT.

This sequence joins TRBV5-1 and TRBJ1-2, with 7 bases matching TRBD1. With 0 bases clipped from V and 3 bases from J, the junction kept 5 bases outside the gene matches. Germline V gene lookup returns CDR1 SGHRS and CDR2 YFSETQ. The CDR3 is 15 amino acids. The CDR3 loop reads CASSLDQGVHYGYTF. The DNA of the CDR3 is TGCGCCAGCAGCTTGGATCAGGGGGTACACTATGGCTACACCTTC.

This chain links TRBV13 with TRBJ1-2; no clear D gene. Per germline, CDR1 PRHDT and CDR2 FYEKMQ (reference sequence). The CDR3 spans 17 residues. Trimming took off 4 bases at V and 1 base at J, with 19 bases between the two ends. CDR3 residues: CASSSTLSWGVNYGYTF. The CDR3, as DNA: TGTGCCAGCAGCTCAACCCTCTCTTGGGGAGTTAACTATGGCTACACCTTC.

The J gene is TRBJ1-6, the V gene TRBV18; 8 bases match TRBD1. Per germline, CDR1 KGHSH and CDR2 LQKENI. CDR3 length: 18 amino acids. Trimming removed 6 bases from V and 5 bases from J; junction bases left unmatched: 15. In nucleotides, the CDR3 is TGTGCCAGCTCGAAAGGGGGCAGGGGGCCACTTAATAATTCACCCCTCCACTTT. This gives the protein CASSKGGRGPLNNSPLHF. The entire variable domain, with the rest obtained from reference TRBV18 and TRBJ1-6, is as follows: NAGVMQNPRHLVRRRGQEARLRCSPMKGHSHVYWYRQLPEEGLKFMVYLQKENIIDESGMPKERFSAEFPKEGPSILRIQQVVRGDSAAYFCASSKGGRGPLNNSPLHFGNGTRLTVT.

The chain has TRBV5-4 and TRBJ2-1; TRBD1 agrees at 7 bases. V lost 1 base to trimming and J lost 10 bases; unmatched junction nucleotides: 2. Germline CDR1 and CDR2: SGHNT and YYREEE (reference sequence). The CDR3 contains 12 residues. The CDR3 region has the DNA TGTGCCAGCAGCTTGACAGGGGAAGAGCAGTTCTTC. Protein product: CASSLTGEEQFF. Variable domain in full (rest from reference TRBV5-4 and TRBJ2-1): ETGVTQSPTHLIKTRGQQVTLRCSSQSGHNTVSWYQQALGQGPQFIFQYYREEENGRGNFPPRFSGLQFPNYSSELNVNALELDDSALYLCASSLTGEEQFFGPGTRLTVL.

The sample holds one count of this clone. The gene calls are TRBV6-5 and TRBJ2-7; tentatively, D is TRBD1 (5 bases). Germline lookup yields CDR1 MNHEY and CDR2 SVGAGI. Deletions cut 7 bases from V and 7 bases from J, with 20 bases between. This CDR3 comprises 14 residues. DNA for the CDR3: TGTGCCAGCATGTCAACTCCCGACTCAGGGGAGCAGTACTTC. Translated, it gives CASMSTPDSGEQYF.

This sequence joins TRBV21-1 and TRBJ2-1; the table's D call, TRBD2, has no DNA check behind it. TRBV21-1 is described as a pseudogene. CDR3 size: 17 residues. The chain's CDR3 is CASSKNPTGGSYNEQFF. The CDR3 region has the DNA TGTGCCAGCAGCAAAAACCCCACGGGGGGATCCTACAATGAGCAGTTCTTC.

V gene TRBV24-1 combines with J gene TRBJ2-1; possible D gene TRBD2, 5 bases. This CDR3 is built from 15 residues. V dropped 3 bases and J dropped 6 bases, with 14 bases sitting between them. Germline values: CDR1 KGHDR, CDR2 SFDVKD. The CDR3 region is CATSDHRLARNEQFF. The CDR3 coding sequence is TGTGCCACCAGTGATCACCGCCTAGCCCGCAATGAGCAGTTCTTC.

The V call is TRBV27, the J call TRBJ2-5; perhaps TRBD1 as D (5 bases). V was trimmed by 6 bases and J by 4 bases, leaving 15 bases between them. The CDR3 totals 14 residues. CDR1 and CDR2 from the germline V gene are MNHEY and SMNVEV (reference sequence). The chain's CDR3 is CASRRASQGETQYF. The CDR3 DNA reads as TGTGCCAGCAGACGTGCCTCCCAGGGAGAGACCCAGTACTTC.

The chain recombines TRBV12-5 with TRBJ1-2; D is unresolved. The CDR3 is 16 amino acids. The germline V gene encodes CDR1 LGHNT and CDR2 FRNRAP. Trimming took off 3 bases at V and 5 bases at J, with 19 bases between the two ends. The CDR3 protein is CASGFQDGRLGYGYTF. The CDR3 region has the DNA TGTGCTAGTGGTTTTCAAGACGGGAGGTTAGGGTATGGCTACACCTTC.